One sample yielded the 10 T cell receptor beta chains listed below, sequenced in a study of blood T cell repertoires in COVID-19. Assay: immunoSEQ multiplex PCR; the TCRdb copy retains only in-frame clones and omits some. Of 100,000 or so clones in the sample, around 74% are singletons; the top ten hold roughly 21%. Input material: peripheral blood. These receptors came from a woman in her 70s with acute or convalescent COVID-19.

Regarding this clone: Other DNA sequences in the sample encode the same CDR3. CDR3 bases: TGCGCCAGCAGCCCCGACAGGGCGGATTCACCCCTCCACTTT. It encodes CASSPDRADSPLHF. The V and J genes are TRBV5-1 and TRBJ1-6, with 7 bases identical to TRBD1. V lost 4 bases and J lost 8; bases outside the gene matches: 6. CDR3 length: 14 residues. CDR1 and CDR2 from the germline V gene are SGHRS and YFSETQ.

This chain joins TRBV28 and TRBJ1-4, with 8 bases identical to TRBD1. Trimming at V came to 5 bases and at J to 0 bases, leaving 8 bases not matched to a gene. This CDR3 has 17 residues. Germline assignment: CDR1 MDHEN and CDR2 SYDVKM. CDR3 in amino acids: CASSKRGQGTTNEKLFF. For the CDR3, the DNA is TGTGCCAGCAGTAAGCGAGGACAGGGTACAACTAATGAAAAACTGTTTTTT.

This chain links TRBV12-2 with TRBJ2-3; whether TRBD2, the table's D call, matches the DNA was not checked. TRBV12-2 is a pseudogene locus. The CDR3 covers 17 residues. In DNA, the CDR3 is TGTGCAAGTCCCAAGCGGGGTTGGGATAGAGGCCCACATACGCAGTATTTT. Its protein product is CASPKRGWDRGPHTQYF.

The chain carries TRBV5-7 and TRBJ1-2; D unclear. TRBV5-7 is identified as an open reading frame with a role that is uncertain. Deletions cut 4 bases from V and 6 bases from J, with 7 bases between. CDR3 size: 11 residues. Written as DNA, the CDR3 is TGTGCCAGCAGCCCCTTAGATGGCTACACCTTC. Amino acids: CASSPLDGYTF.

The rearrangement joins TRBV5-1 to TRBJ2-7, with D possibly matching TRBD1 (7 bases). V lost 4 bases and J lost 6, with 20 bases in between. The CDR3 is made up of 15 amino acids. Germline V CDR1 and CDR2: SGHRS, YFSETQ. CDR3 DNA: TGCGCCAGCAGCGCCGGGGCGGGACAGAAAGCCGAGCAGTACTTC. Residues: CASSAGAGQKAEQYF.

The chain carries TRBV13 and TRBJ1-5; the D is unclear. With 8 bases removed from V and 2 bases from J, the gap between germline ends came to 7 bases. Germline-derived CDR1 and CDR2 are PRHDT and FYEKMQ (reference sequence). The CDR3 covers 12 residues. The CDR3 region is CASGEGNQPQHF. The CDR3 DNA sequence: TGTGCCAGCGGGGAGGGCAATCAGCCCCAGCATTTT. Variable domain in full (rest from reference TRBV13 and TRBJ1-5): AAGVIQSPRHLIKEKRETATLKCYPIPRHDTVYWYQQGPGQDPQFLISFYEKMQSDKGSIPDRFSAQQFSDYHSELNMSSLELGDSALYFCASGEGNQPQHFGDGTRLSIL.

This clone has only a few counts. The gene calls are TRBV7-2 and TRBJ2-2, with D maybe TRBD1 (5 bases). Germline assignment: CDR1 SGHTA and CDR2 FQGNSA. The V end was cut by 3 bases, the J end by 4 bases, with 9 bases between. This CDR3 spans 14 amino acids. The CDR3 sequence is CASSLQGVTGELFF. CDR3 sequence (DNA): TGTGCCAGCAGCTTGCAGGGTGTCACCGGGGAGCTGTTTTTT.

CDR3 sequence (DNA): TGCGCCAGCAGCATGGGACAGGGGGCGGCCGGGGAGCTGTTTTTT. It yields the protein CASSMGQGAAGELFF. The chain couples TRBV5-1 to TRBJ2-2; 12 bases fit TRBD1. This CDR3 comprises 15 residues. Losses at the gene ends were 4 bases for V and 6 bases for J; bases not matched to a gene: 4. Germline CDR1 is SGHRS and CDR2 is YFSETQ.

To note about this clone: Other nucleotide sequences in the sample specify the same CDR3. V and J are TRBV4-1 and TRBJ1-2; D is possibly TRBD1 (5 bases). Germline values: CDR1 MGHRA, CDR2 YSYEKL. Trimming cost V 2 bases and J 3 bases, with 13 bases left between them. The CDR3 sequence is 15 residues long. The CDR3 protein is CASSQSGGRDYGYTF. CDR3 DNA sequence: TGCGCCAGCAGCCAATCAGGTGGCAGGGACTATGGCTACACCTTC.

The rearrangement uses TRBV28 and TRBJ1-3; 10 nucleotides agree with TRBD1. The germline CDR1 and CDR2 sequences are MDHEN and SYDVKM. V gave up 6 bases and J gave up 8 bases; unmatched junction bases: 4. The CDR3 loop spans 13 amino acids. The CDR3 coding sequence is TGTGCCAGCAGAGGGACAGGGGTTGACACCATATATTTT. It specifies CASRGTGVDTIYF.